The following is a T cell receptor (beta chain) sequence with its context. Its antigen is still unknown. The data derive from a study of T cell responses to AZD1222 COVID-19 vaccine. Whole-study results and caveats: Vaccine-associated CD4 TCRs spanned spike, dominant at 160-218 and 743-854. Variant regions that are unmutated are reportedly the target of nearly half of spike-specific TCRs. Donors in the cohort were predominantly white British and more often female, and clonal diversity was possibly underestimated. Repertoire sampling occurred only after the peak T cell response.

The V end was cut by 5 bases, the J end by 3 bases, with 10 bases between. The CDR3 is 14 residues long. Germline-derived CDR1 and CDR2 are SNHLY and FYNNEI. Produced via immunoSEQ multiplex PCR; TCRdb's table is partial and in-frame only. The table has 150,000 to 200,000 clones, 70% to 90% seen once. Sequencing was performed on peripheral blood, taken 28 days after the second AZD1222 dose. The V and J genes are TRBV2 and TRBJ2-2, with D possibly called TRBD1 or TRBD2 (5 bases each). This sequence was found in an adult who received the AZD1222 COVID-19 vaccine. CDR3 in DNA: TGTGCCAGCAGTTACGGGACGGACACCGGGGAGCTGTTTTTT. It encodes CASSYGTDTGELFF.